This TCR beta chain was sequenced during a study of blood T cell repertoires in COVID-19. Study as a whole: There were acute and convalescent COVID-19 samples, and they came from the United States, Italy and Spain. Nucleic acid was either cDNA or gDNA, and it came from T cells, B-cell-depleted T cells, or PBMCs.

Authors' data handling: Quantification of nucleated cells was approximated via reference gene primer amplification. The table came from immunoSEQ multiplex PCR; TCRdb's copy has only in-frame clones and leaves some out. Clone size and V and J calls were adopted from that table, with D and trimming inferred from the DNA. This table has almost 25,000 clones, 90% to 95% appearing once. This CDR3 is built from 13 residues. Trimming at V came to 8 bases and at J to 4 bases, leaving 5 bases not matched to a gene. CDR1 is SNHLY and CDR2 is FYNNEI in the germline V gene. This TCR was recovered from a man between 65 and 85 years old with active COVID-19. The J gene is TRBJ2-3, the V gene TRBV2; 8 nucleotides agree with TRBD2. The specimen sequenced was peripheral blood. The CDR3, as DNA: TGTGCCAGCGCCAGCGGGGGACCAGATACGCAGTATTTT. This codes for CASASGGPDTQYF.